This T cell receptor beta chain comes out of a study of T cell responses to AZD1222 COVID-19 vaccine. Notes on this clone: What it binds is not known.

Measured with immunoSEQ multiplex PCR; TCRdb has only the in-frame clones, and not every one. The sample has about 110,000 clones, about nine tenths seen once. Regarding the study as a whole: Breadth and depth of Spike-specific TCRs rose after two AZD1222 doses. Epitopes outside B.1.351 and B.1.1.7 mutated regions reportedly drew nearly half of spike TCRs. Possibly, clonal diversity was underestimated; donors were largely white British and included more females.

The CDR3 contains 13 residues. The germline V gene has CDR1 MNHEY and CDR2 SVGAGI. Trimming took 6 bases from V and 1 from J, leaving 7 bases between them. The chain employs TRBV6-5 and TRBJ2-1, with D hard to call. The source of this sequence is an adult in good health. This specimen was peripheral blood, taken on day 0 of AZD1222 vaccination. The CDR3 DNA sequence: TGTGCCAGCAGGCTGAATTCCTACAATGAGCAGTTCTTC. This codes for CASRLNSYNEQFF.